Each of the 4 T cell receptor beta chains below was sequenced from the same sample in a study of regulatory T cells in long-lasting Graves disease. Arm-PCR of CDR3 regions and iRepertoire HTBI primers were the basis on which TCR beta libraries were built. TCRdb independently ran MiXCR on the multiplex PCR reads; one entry per CDR3 protein. The sample holds 380,000 or so distinct CDR3 sequences; around 15% are singletons and the top ten take 20% to 25%. Time point given: newly diagnosed GD, antithyroid drugs for less than 3 months. Generation of the TCR library employed RNA extracted from PBMCs. Separately, the same data were catalogued under a study of T cells in Graves' hyperthyroidism and ophthalmopathy.

The sample consisted of peripheral blood mononuclear cells (PBMCs), taken at new diagnosis, from a patient treated with antithyroid drugs. These receptors came from a woman under 30 with Graves disease.

Of note for this clonotype: A much larger clone lies a single base off, so this may be a read error. The chain uses TRBV28 and TRBJ2-1, with D unclear. This CDR3 region has 16 residues. The ends were cut back, 1 base at V and 10 bases at J, with 20 bases in the middle. Germline CDR1 MDHEN, CDR2 SYDVKM. The DNA of the CDR3 is TGTGCCAGCAGTTTATTACAGAACCTGAGATCCTACGAGCAGTTCTTC. Encoded protein: CASSLLQNLRSYEQFF.

In this sample, this clonotype turned up a few times. This chain links TRBV7-9 with TRBJ2-7; no clear D. The CDR3 consists of 14 residues. V lost 4 bases to trimming and J lost 6 bases, with 16 bases between them. From germline, CDR1 is SEHNR and CDR2 FQNEAQ (reference sequence). In DNA form, the CDR3 reads TGTGCCAGCAGCTCGACCGAACTCTTGGCCGAGCAGTACTTC. This codes for CASSSTELLAEQYF.

This clonotype came up many times. The chain couples TRBV5-1 to TRBJ1-4; the match to TRBD1 covers 8 bases. The germline CDR1 and CDR2 sequences are SGHRS and YFSETQ. V trimming: 3 bases; J trimming: 7 bases; junction bases outside the gene matches: 11. This CDR3 has 16 residues. CDR3 region: CASSSTTGTGGEKLFF. In DNA, the CDR3 is TGCGCCAGCAGCTCCACGACCGGGACAGGCGGTGAAAAACTGTTTTTT.

This clonotype was observed a handful of times. This chain uses TRBV15 with TRBJ2-7; 9 nucleotides agree with TRBD2. The CDR3 spans 17 residues. Losses at the gene ends were 0 bases for V and 6 bases for J; bases not matched to a gene: 12. Germline V CDR1 and CDR2: LNHNV, YYDKDF (reference sequence). The CDR3 is CATSRDISLAGSAEQYF. CDR3 nucleotide sequence: TGTGCCACCAGCAGAGATATTAGCCTAGCGGGATCGGCCGAGCAGTACTTC.